This T cell receptor (beta chain) comes out of a study of blood T cell repertoires in COVID-19. Study-wide context: Samples came from the United States, Italy and Spain, spanning acute and convalescent COVID-19. PBMCs, B-cell-depleted T cells, or T cells provided the cDNA or gDNA that made up the material.

This CDR3 has 15 amino acids. The germline CDR1 and CDR2 sequences are LNHNV and YYDKDF (reference sequence). Trimming removed 0 bases at V and 4 bases at J, with 12 bases between. Original processing methods: Estimation of nucleated cell counts relied on the amplification of reference gene primers. Produced via immunoSEQ multiplex PCR; TCRdb's table is partial and in-frame only. Clone size and V and J calls were adopted from that table, with D and trimming inferred from the DNA. The sample consists of 100,000 to 150,000 clones, around nine tenths of them appearing once. This sequence joins TRBV15 and TRBJ1-2; tentative D call: TRBD1 (5 bases). This clonotype was obtained from a woman aged 45-59 years with acute or convalescent COVID-19. The sequenced material came from peripheral blood. DNA for the CDR3: TGTGCCACCAGCAGAGAGGGGTACGGGGGCTATGGCTACACCTTC. It translates to CATSREGYGGYGYTF.